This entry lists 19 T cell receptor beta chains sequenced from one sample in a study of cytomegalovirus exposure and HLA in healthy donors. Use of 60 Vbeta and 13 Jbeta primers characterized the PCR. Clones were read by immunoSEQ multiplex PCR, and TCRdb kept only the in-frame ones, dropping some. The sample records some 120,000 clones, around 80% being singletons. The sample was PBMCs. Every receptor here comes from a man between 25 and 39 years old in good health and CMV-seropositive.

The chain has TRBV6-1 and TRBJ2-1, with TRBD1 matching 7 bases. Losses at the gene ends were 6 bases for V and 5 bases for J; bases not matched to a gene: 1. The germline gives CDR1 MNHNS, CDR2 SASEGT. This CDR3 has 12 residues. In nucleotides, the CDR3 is TGTGCCAGCAGCGGGACAGACAATGAGCAGTTCTTC. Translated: CASSGTDNEQFF.

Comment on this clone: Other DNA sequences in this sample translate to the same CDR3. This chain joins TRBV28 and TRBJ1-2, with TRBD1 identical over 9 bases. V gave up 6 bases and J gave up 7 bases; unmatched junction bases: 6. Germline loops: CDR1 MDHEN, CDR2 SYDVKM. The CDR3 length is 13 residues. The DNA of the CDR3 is TGTGCCAGCAGAACGGGACAGGGATTTGGCTACACCTTC. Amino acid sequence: CASRTGQGFGYTF.

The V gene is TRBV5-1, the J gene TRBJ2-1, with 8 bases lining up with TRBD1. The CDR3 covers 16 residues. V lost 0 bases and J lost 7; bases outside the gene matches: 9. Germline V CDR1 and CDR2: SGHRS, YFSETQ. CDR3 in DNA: TGCGCCAGCAGCTTGGGATCAGGGGGCGCCTTGAATGAGCAGTTCTTC. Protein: CASSLGSGGALNEQFF.

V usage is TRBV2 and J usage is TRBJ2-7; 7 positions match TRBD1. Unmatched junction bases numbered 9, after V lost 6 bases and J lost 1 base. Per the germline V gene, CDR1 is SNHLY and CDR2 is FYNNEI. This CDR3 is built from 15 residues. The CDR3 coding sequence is TGTGCCAGCAGGAAGGGACAGAGAGTTTCCTACGAGCAGTACTTC. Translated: CASRKGQRVSYEQYF.

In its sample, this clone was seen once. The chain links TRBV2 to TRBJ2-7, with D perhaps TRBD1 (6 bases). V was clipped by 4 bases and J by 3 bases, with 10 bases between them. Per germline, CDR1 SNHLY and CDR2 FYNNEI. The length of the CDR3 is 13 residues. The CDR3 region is CASSGNRDYEQYF. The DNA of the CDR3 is TGTGCCAGCAGTGGAAACAGGGACTACGAGCAGTACTTC.

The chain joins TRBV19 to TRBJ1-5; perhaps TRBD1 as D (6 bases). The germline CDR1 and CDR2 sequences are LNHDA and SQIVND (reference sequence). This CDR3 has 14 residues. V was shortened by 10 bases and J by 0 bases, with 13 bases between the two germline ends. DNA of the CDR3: TGTGCCACCTCCAGACAGGTTAGCAATCAGCCCCAGCATTTT. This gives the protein CATSRQVSNQPQHF.

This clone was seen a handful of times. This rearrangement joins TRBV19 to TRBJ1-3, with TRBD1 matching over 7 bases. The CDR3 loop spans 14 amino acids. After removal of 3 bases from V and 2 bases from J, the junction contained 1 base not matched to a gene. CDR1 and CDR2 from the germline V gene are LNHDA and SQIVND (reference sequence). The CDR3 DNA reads TGTGCCAGTAGTATGGGGACAGCTGGAAACACCATATATTTT. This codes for CASSMGTAGNTIYF.

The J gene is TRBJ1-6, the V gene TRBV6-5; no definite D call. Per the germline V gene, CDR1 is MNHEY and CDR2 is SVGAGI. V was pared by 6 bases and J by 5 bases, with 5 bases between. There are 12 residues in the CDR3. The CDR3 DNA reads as TGTGCCAGCAGCCCAAATAATTCACCCCTCCACTTT. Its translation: CASSPNNSPLHF.

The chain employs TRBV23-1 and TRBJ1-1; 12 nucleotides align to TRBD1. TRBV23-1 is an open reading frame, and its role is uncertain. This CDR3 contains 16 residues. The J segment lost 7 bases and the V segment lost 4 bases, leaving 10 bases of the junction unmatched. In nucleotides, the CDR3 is TGCGCCAGCAGTCGCTCCGGGGGGACAGGGGGCTTTGAAGCTTTCTTT. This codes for CASSRSGGTGGFEAFF.

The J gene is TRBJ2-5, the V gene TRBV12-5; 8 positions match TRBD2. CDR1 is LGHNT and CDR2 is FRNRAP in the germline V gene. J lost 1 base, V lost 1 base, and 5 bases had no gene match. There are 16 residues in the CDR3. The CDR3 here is CASGLGVAGIQETQYF. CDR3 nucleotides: TGTGCTAGTGGTTTGGGAGTAGCGGGAATCCAAGAGACCCAGTACTTC.

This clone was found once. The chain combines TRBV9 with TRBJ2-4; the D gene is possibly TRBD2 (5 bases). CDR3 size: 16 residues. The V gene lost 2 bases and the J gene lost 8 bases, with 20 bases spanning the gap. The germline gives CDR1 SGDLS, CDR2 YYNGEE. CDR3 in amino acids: CASSVTGNRQVDIQYF. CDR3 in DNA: TGTGCCAGCAGCGTGACCGGGAATAGGCAGGTTGACATTCAGTACTTC.

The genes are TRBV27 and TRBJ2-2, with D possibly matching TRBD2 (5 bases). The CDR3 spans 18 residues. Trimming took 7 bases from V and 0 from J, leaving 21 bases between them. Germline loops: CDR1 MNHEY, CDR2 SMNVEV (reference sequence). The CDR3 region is CASKVLFLGSPNTGELFF. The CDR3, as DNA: TGTGCCAGCAAAGTTTTATTCTTGGGGAGCCCGAACACCGGGGAGCTGTTTTTT.

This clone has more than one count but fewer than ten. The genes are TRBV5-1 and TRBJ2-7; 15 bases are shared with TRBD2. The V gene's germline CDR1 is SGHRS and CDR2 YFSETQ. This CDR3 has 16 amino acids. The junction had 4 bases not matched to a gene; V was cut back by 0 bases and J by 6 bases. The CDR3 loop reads CASSLGTSGRGIEQYF. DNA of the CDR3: TGCGCCAGCAGCTTGGGGACTAGCGGGAGGGGGATCGAGCAGTACTTC. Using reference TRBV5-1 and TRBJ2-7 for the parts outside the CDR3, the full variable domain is KAGVTQTPRYLIKTRGQQVTLSCSPISGHRSVSWYQQTPGQGLQFLFEYFSETQRNKGNFPGRFSGRQFSNSRSEMNVSTLELGDSALYLCASSLGTSGRGIEQYFGPGTRLTVT.

CDR3 sequence reads: CASSTAPGTQYF. The CDR3 bases are TGCGCCAGCAGCACCGCCCCGGGTACGCAGTATTTT. V gene TRBV5-1 combines with J gene TRBJ2-3; D gene uncertain. The CDR3 totals 12 residues. V shed 4 bases and J shed 8 bases, with 11 bases lying between them. Germline V lookup: CDR1 SGHRS, CDR2 YFSETQ.

CDR3 loop: CASSRTGGTEAFF. CDR3 nucleotides: TGTGCCAGTAGTCGAACAGGAGGGACTGAAGCTTTCTTT. J is TRBJ1-1 and V is TRBV19, with D possibly matching TRBD1 (5 bases). V was trimmed by 5 bases and J by 5 bases, leaving 12 bases between them. Germline CDR1 LNHDA, CDR2 SQIVND (reference sequence). The CDR3 covers 13 residues.

The CDR3 region is CASSYNSLEQYF. Written as DNA, the CDR3 is TGTGCCAGCAGTTACAATTCTCTCGAGCAGTACTTC. J is TRBJ2-7 and V is TRBV6-6; D remains unclear. The germline CDR1 and CDR2 sequences are MNHNY and SVGAGI (reference sequence). There are 12 residues in the CDR3. Deletions cut 2 bases from V and 6 bases from J, with 8 bases between.

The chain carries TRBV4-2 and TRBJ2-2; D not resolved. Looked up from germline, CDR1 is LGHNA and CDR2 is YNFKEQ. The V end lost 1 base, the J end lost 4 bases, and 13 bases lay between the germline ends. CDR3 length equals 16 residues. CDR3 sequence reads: CASSQVDVRSTGELFF. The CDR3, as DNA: TGTGCCAGCAGCCAAGTAGATGTGCGGAGCACCGGGGAGCTGTTTTTT.

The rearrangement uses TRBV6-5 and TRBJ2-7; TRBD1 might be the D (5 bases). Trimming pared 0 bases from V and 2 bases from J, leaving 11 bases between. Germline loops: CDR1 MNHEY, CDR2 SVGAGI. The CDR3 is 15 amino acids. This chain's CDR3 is CASSYSPDRTYEQYF. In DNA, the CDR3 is TGTGCCAGCAGTTACTCCCCCGACAGAACCTACGAGCAGTACTTC.

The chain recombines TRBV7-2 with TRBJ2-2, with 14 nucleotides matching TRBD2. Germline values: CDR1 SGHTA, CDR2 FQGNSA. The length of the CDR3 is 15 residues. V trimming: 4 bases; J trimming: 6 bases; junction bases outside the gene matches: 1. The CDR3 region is CASSSTSGRAGELFF. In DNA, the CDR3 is TGTGCCAGCAGCTCGACTAGCGGGAGGGCCGGGGAGCTGTTTTTT.